This section outlines one TCR beta chain sequence together with its context. Its matching antigen is unknown. Germline V gene sequence: CDR1 SGHTS, CDR2 YDEGEE. With 4 bases clipped from V and 3 bases from J, the junction kept 7 bases outside the gene matches. CDR3 length: 14 residues. Naive or memory CD4+ cells were cultured 1:1 with T cell-depleted PBMCs plus CEF. The entry originates in a study of CD4 T cells in relation to SARS-CoV-2 and coronaviruses. Study-level background: Of the patients, about 8 were male, a few female, two Hispanic. Study outcomes and limitations: Culture-expanded clones reflect memory recall rather than primary priming during culture. In around 60% of donors, memory CD4+ clonotypes crossrecognized SARS-CoV-2 and at least one common cold coronavirus spike.

TCRdb keeps only in-frame clones here, not all; method: immunoSEQ multiplex PCR. The data contain about 34,000 clones, about three quarters of them singletons. This clonotype was sampled from an adult with COVID-19. Sequenced sample: memory CD4+ T cells from PBMCs, cultured in vitro. The rearrangement joins TRBV5-8 to TRBJ2-7, with TRBD1 matching 7 bases. In DNA, the CDR3 is TGTGCCAGCAGCCAGGGGACAGTCATCTACGAGCAGTACTTC. It specifies CASSQGTVIYEQYF.